Listed below are T cell receptor beta chains from one sample, sequenced in a study of OX40 agonist ivuxolimab in advanced cancers. TCRdb keeps only in-frame clones here, not all; method: immunoSEQ multiplex PCR. The sample has nearly 50,000 clones, 88% seen once. Sequencing used CD4+ or CD8+ T cells sorted from blood, obtained in a trial of the OX40 agonist ivuxolimab. These receptors came from an adult with an advanced solid tumor such as melanoma, head and neck, liver or kidney cancer. CDR3s include the opening cysteine and the closing phenylalanine or tryptophan. Each record gives: V gene, D gene, clone size, CDR3 length, J gene, CDR3 DNA, CDR3 protein. D genes are given only for firm matches. Where a row states a size, it is once, few, many or the class of an expanded clone; other rows omit it.

TRBV6-5	-	-	15	TRBJ2-1	TGTGCCAGCAGTTACTCGAATAGGGTCGGGAGCCATGAGTTCTTC	CASSYSNRVGSHEFF
TRBV7-3	TRBD2	-	18	TRBJ2-1	TGTGCCAGCAGCTTAGCAGCGGGAGGGCCCCTAACCTACAATGAGCAGTTCTTC	CASSLAAGGPLTYNEQFF
TRBV9	TRBD2	-	15	TRBJ2-1	TGTGCCAGCAGCGTAGGACTAGCCTCCTACAATGAGCAGTTCTTC	CASSVGLASYNEQFF
TRBV2	-	-	13	TRBJ1-2	TGTGCCAGCGAAAGGGCTTCAGGCTATGGCTACACCTTC	CASERASGYGYTF
TRBV30	-	-	13	TRBJ1-5	TGTGCCTGGAGTGGACAGGGCAATCAGCCCCAGCATTTT	CAWSGQGNQPQHF
TRBV6-5	TRBD2	medium-sized	15	TRBJ2-7	TGTGCCAGCAGTTACTCGACTAGCGGATACTACGAGCAGTACTTC	CASSYSTSGYYEQYF
TRBV7-9	TRBD1	-	16	TRBJ2-3	TGTGCCAGCAGCTTAGGTCTGGGACAGGCCTCAGATACGCAGTATTTT	CASSLGLGQASDTQYF
TRBV5-1	TRBD1	-	15	TRBJ1-1	TGCGCCAGCAGCTTGGGGGCGGGACAGGGCACTGAAGCTTTCTTT	CASSLGAGQGTEAFF
TRBV6-6	-	few	13	TRBJ2-1	TGTGCCAGCAGAAGGGGTCTCTACAATGAGCAGTTCTTC	CASRRGLYNEQFF
TRBV4-1	TRBD1	-	15	TRBJ2-5	TGCGCCAGCAGCCAAGATATTGGACAGGGGGAGACCCAGTACTTC	CASSQDIGQGETQYF
TRBV10-2	-	-	14	TRBJ2-5	TGCGCCAGCAAGGCAGGGGGAGGCTTAGAGACCCAGTACTTC	CASKAGGGLETQYF
TRBV7-2	TRBD2	-	14	TRBJ2-3	TGTGCCAGCAGCCCGGGGACTAAGACAGATACGCAGTATTTT	CASSPGTKTDTQYF
TRBV18	-	-	12	TRBJ2-7	TGTGCCAGCTCACCTTTGGGGCCTGAGCAGTACTTC	CASSPLGPEQYF
TRBV10-1	TRBD2	once	14	TRBJ2-7	TGCGCCACCCATTCGAGGTCTAGCGGGACCGAGCAGTACTTC	CATHSRSSGTEQYF
TRBV6-6	-	-	14	TRBJ1-2	TGTGCCAGCAGTTACCTGGTGGGGGAGAAAGGCTACACCTTC	CASSYLVGEKGYTF
TRBV7-9	-	-	11	TRBJ2-3	TGTGCCAGCAGCTCCACAGATACGCAGTATTTT	CASSSTDTQYF
TRBV6-5	-	-	14	TRBJ1-2	TGTGCCAGCAGTCACTCGGGACGCAACTATGGCTACACCTTC	CASSHSGRNYGYTF
TRBV11-1	TRBD1	-	13	TRBJ2-7	TGTGCCAGCAGAAAGGACAGGGGCTACGAGCAGTACTTC	CASRKDRGYEQYF
TRBV2	TRBD1	few	16	TRBJ1-5	TGTGCCAGCACTCTCCACCAACAGGGGGGAGGACAGCCCCAGCATTTT	CASTLHQQGGGQPQHF
TRBV14	-	-	14	TRBJ1-6	TGTGCCACCTCCGGGGACGGGGCAGGTTCACCCCTCCACTTT	CATSGDGAGSPLHF
TRBV6-5	-	-	12	TRBJ2-7	TGTGCCAGCAGTCAGGGATGGAGCGAGCAGTACTTC	CASSQGWSEQYF
TRBV29-1	-	-	13	TRBJ2-3	TGCAGCGTTGCCGTGGGAGCGGTAGATACGCAGTATTTT	CSVAVGAVDTQYF
TRBV28	-	-	14	TRBJ1-3	TGTGCCAGCAGTTTAACCGTCTCTGGAAACACCATATATTTT	CASSLTVSGNTIYF
TRBV6-1	-	few	14	TRBJ2-5	TGTGCCAGCAGCACCGGGCCAGGTCAAGAGACCCAGTACTTC	CASSTGPGQETQYF
TRBV7-8	-	-	15	TRBJ1-2	TGTGCCAGCAGCTCCCGGGACACCTTAAACTATGGCTACACCTTC	CASSSRDTLNYGYTF
TRBV5-1	-	-	15	TRBJ1-1	TGCGCCAGCAGCTTGGAGGGCAGGGCAATTACTGAAGCTTTCTTT	CASSLEGRAITEAFF
TRBV6-5	-	-	11	TRBJ2-1	TGTGCCAGCAGGAAGTACAATGAGCAGTTCTTC	CASRKYNEQFF
TRBV11-3	-	-	14	TRBJ2-7	TGTGCCAGCAGCCAATTGACAGGCCCCTACGAGCAGTACTTC	CASSQLTGPYEQYF